This passage covers 18 T cell receptor beta chains from one sample sequenced in a study of blood T cells in healthy people across ages. The authors ran a second PCR of about 6 to 11 cycles using a sample-barcoded 5' primer and a J-beta primer mix. TCRdb fed the 5' RACE reads into MiXCR, producing one record per CDR3 protein. The sample includes 800,000 to 950,000 distinct CDR3 sequences, around 48% of them seen just once. The specimen was blood. These receptors were taken from a man younger than 45 in good health.

The chain links TRBV20-1 to TRBJ2-1; D is perhaps TRBD1 (6 bases). The CDR3 spans 13 residues. CDR1 is DFQATT, CDR2 SNEGSKA, per germline (reference sequence). Trimming pared 1 base from V and 2 bases from J, leaving 6 bases between. CDR3 sequence: CSARGTAYNEQFF. For the CDR3, the DNA is TGCAGTGCTAGAGGGACAGCCTACAATGAGCAGTTCTTC.

The rearrangement links TRBV20-1 to TRBJ2-1; TRBD2 is a possible D gene (5 bases). This CDR3 comprises 16 residues. V was trimmed by 5 bases and J by 1 base, leaving 18 bases between them. Germline V gene lookup returns CDR1 DFQATT and CDR2 SNEGSKA (reference sequence). The CDR3 sequence: CSAPGVVRTSYNEQFF. Written as DNA, the CDR3 is TGCAGTGCTCCGGGTGTCGTGAGGACTTCCTACAATGAGCAGTTCTTC.

The J gene is TRBJ1-2, the V gene TRBV7-2; D not certain. V was cut by 5 bases and J by 4 bases, with 8 bases left in between. This CDR3 is 12 amino acids long. Germline V lookup: CDR1 SGHTA, CDR2 FQGNSA. The CDR3 loop is CASSTARYGYTF. CDR3 nucleotide sequence: TGTGCCAGCAGCACGGCTCGCTATGGCTACACCTTC.

This clonotype was counted many times. V usage is TRBV12-3 or TRBV12-4 and J usage is TRBJ2-7, with 9 bases fitting TRBD1. The CDR3 loop spans 16 amino acids. Unmatched junction bases numbered 9, after V lost 6 bases and J lost 0 bases. In DNA, the CDR3 is TGTGCCAGCAGCCTTAGGACAGGGGAGAGCTCCTACGAGCAGTACTTC. Protein product: CASSLRTGESSYEQYF.

This clonotype was recorded a few times. This sequence joins TRBV7-8 and TRBJ2-7, with TRBD1 matching over 7 bases. J was trimmed by 2 bases and V by 6 bases; bases with no gene match: 7. In germline, CDR1 is SGHVS, CDR2 FQNEAQ. The CDR3 runs to 14 residues. The CDR3 region has the DNA TGTGCCAGCAGTCGAACGACAGGGCCCTACGAGCAGTACTTC. Translated, it gives CASSRTTGPYEQYF.

The rearrangement uses TRBV27 and TRBJ2-1; D possibly corresponds to TRBD2 (5 bases). The CDR3 extends over 16 amino acids. The germline V gene encodes CDR1 MNHEY and CDR2 SMNVEV (reference sequence). V was cut by 2 bases and J by 1 base, with 12 bases left in between. Here the CDR3 DNA reads TGTGCCAGCAGTTTACAGGTAGCGAATTCCTACAATGAGCAGTTCTTC. It specifies CASSLQVANSYNEQFF.

The V call is TRBV20-1, the J call TRBJ2-3; 7 nucleotides agree with TRBD2. This CDR3 is 15 amino acids long. The germline CDR1 and CDR2 sequences are DFQATT and SNEGSKA (reference sequence). The V segment lost 0 bases and the J segment 8 bases; nucleotides outside the gene matches: 11. For the CDR3, the DNA is TGCAGTGCTAGAGATTCAGGACTAGGCCCCCGTACGCAGTATTTT. This codes for CSARDSGLGPRTQYF.

V gene TRBV12-3 or TRBV12-4 combines with J gene TRBJ1-2, with no clear D. The CDR3 has 11 residues. The V gene lost 6 bases and the J gene lost 8 bases, with 10 bases spanning the gap. CDR3 sequence: CASSRRVGYTF. The CDR3 nucleotides read TGTGCCAGCAGCCGTCGGGTCGGCTACACCTTC.

This clonotype was observed a single time. V is TRBV29-1 and J is TRBJ1-2, with 8 bases lining up with TRBD1. Germline CDR1 reads SQVTM; CDR2 reads ANQGSEA. This CDR3 spans 14 amino acids. The V and J ends lost 3 bases and 3 bases, in that order; junction bases with no gene match: 6. CDR3 protein: CSVEGQGAYYGYTF. CDR3 DNA sequence: TGCAGCGTTGAGGGGCAGGGGGCTTACTATGGCTACACCTTC.

This clonotype was observed many times. The chain links TRBV25-1 to TRBJ2-1; D may match TRBD1 or TRBD2 (5 bases each). V was trimmed by 1 base and J by 5 bases, leaving 12 bases between them. In germline, CDR1 is MGHDK, CDR2 SYGVNS. The CDR3 runs to 15 residues. The DNA for the CDR3 is TGTGCCAGCAGTGAATTTCGAGGGGCCAACAATGAGCAGTTCTTC. The encoded protein is CASSEFRGANNEQFF.

The chain joins TRBV10-2 to TRBJ2-5, with a weak D call TRBD2 (5 bases). Trimming stripped 0 bases from V and 5 bases from J, with 7 bases between. Germline CDR1 and CDR2: WSHSY and SAAADI. The CDR3 is 13 residues long. CDR3 amino acids: CASSESRGETQYF. CDR3 nucleotide sequence: TGCGCCAGCAGTGAGTCCCGGGGTGAGACCCAGTACTTC.

This clonotype showed up many times. This sequence joins TRBV29-1 and TRBJ2-7; 7 nucleotides match TRBD1. Germline V gene sequence: CDR1 SQVTM, CDR2 ANQGSEA. V was pared by 7 bases and J by 2 bases, with 11 bases of the junction left unmatched. This CDR3 region has 14 residues. The CDR3 coding sequence is TGCAGCGGCGGATCACCGGGACAGACCTACGAGCAGTACTTC. It is translated as CSGGSPGQTYEQYF.

This clonotype was seen only a few times. The chain carries TRBV3-1 and TRBJ1-6; 7 nucleotides match TRBD1. V trimming: 3 bases; J trimming: 8 bases; junction bases outside the gene matches: 4. The CDR3 totals 14 residues. Germline-derived CDR1 and CDR2 are LGHDT and YNNKEL (reference sequence). The CDR3 DNA is TGTGCCAGCAGCCATGGACAGGCGTATTCACCCCTCCACTTT. As protein: CASSHGQAYSPLHF.

This sequence joins TRBV27 and TRBJ2-3, with D perhaps matching TRBD1 or TRBD2 (5 bases each). V was pared by 4 bases and J by 0 bases, with 14 bases between. This CDR3 comprises 16 residues. The germline V gene encodes CDR1 MNHEY and CDR2 SMNVEV (reference sequence). CDR3 nucleotide sequence: TGTGCCAGCAGTTCCCCGTACGGGACCAGCACAGATACGCAGTATTTT. Translating it yields CASSSPYGTSTDTQYF.

J is TRBJ2-3 and V is TRBV29-1; D not certain. The CDR3 runs to 13 residues. Trimming cost V 4 bases and J 3 bases, with 11 bases left between them. Germline CDR1 reads SQVTM; CDR2 reads ANQGSEA. The CDR3 bases are TGCAGCGTTGGCGTACTACGGACAGATACGCAGTATTTT. Translation gives CSVGVLRTDTQYF.

This clonotype was seen more than once but under ten times. The V and J genes are TRBV7-9 and TRBJ2-3; 8 bases line up with TRBD2. Germline values: CDR1 SEHNR, CDR2 FQNEAQ (reference sequence). With 2 bases clipped from V and 2 bases from J, the junction kept 3 bases outside the gene matches. This CDR3 spans 15 amino acids. Here the CDR3 DNA reads TGTGCCAGCAGCTTAACTAGCGGAACCACAGATACGCAGTATTTT. Translating it yields CASSLTSGTTDTQYF.

The chain couples TRBV11-2 to TRBJ2-5, with D possibly being TRBD1 (5 bases). The CDR3 is 13 amino acids. CDR1 is SGHAT, CDR2 FQNNGV, per germline. The germline V and J ends were trimmed by 2 bases and 11 bases, with 15 bases remaining between them. The CDR3 region has the DNA TGTGCCAGCAGCTTACCCAGGGTCAATGAGCAGTACTTC. Protein product: CASSLPRVNEQYF.

The chain uses TRBV28 and TRBJ2-1; tentatively, D is TRBD2 (5 bases). The CDR3 extends over 13 amino acids. Germline V CDR1 and CDR2: MDHEN, SYDVKM. The germline V and J ends were trimmed by 8 bases and 7 bases, with 15 bases remaining between them. CDR3 protein: CASRDFAWNEQFF. CDR3 sequence (DNA): TGTGCCAGCCGGGATTTTGCGTGGAATGAGCAGTTCTTC.